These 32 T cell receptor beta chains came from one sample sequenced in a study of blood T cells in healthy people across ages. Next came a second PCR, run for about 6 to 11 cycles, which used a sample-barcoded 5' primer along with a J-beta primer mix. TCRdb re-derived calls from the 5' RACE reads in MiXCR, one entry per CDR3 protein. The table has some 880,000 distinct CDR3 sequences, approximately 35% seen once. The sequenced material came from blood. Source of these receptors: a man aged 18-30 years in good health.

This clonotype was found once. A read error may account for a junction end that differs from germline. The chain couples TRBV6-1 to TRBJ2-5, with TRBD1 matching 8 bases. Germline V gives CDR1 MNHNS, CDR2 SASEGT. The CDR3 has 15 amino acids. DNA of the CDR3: TGTGCCAGCAGTCGCACGGGGACAGGCCAAGAGACCCTGTACTTC. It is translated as CASSRTGTGQETLYF.

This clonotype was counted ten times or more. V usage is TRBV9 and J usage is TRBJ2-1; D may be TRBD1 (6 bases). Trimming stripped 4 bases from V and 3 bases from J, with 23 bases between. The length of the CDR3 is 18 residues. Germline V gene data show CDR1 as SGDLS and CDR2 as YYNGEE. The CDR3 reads CASSRLPPGRGLYNEQFF. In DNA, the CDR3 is TGTGCCAGCAGCCGCCTCCCCCCCGGCAGGGGCCTCTACAATGAGCAGTTCTTC.

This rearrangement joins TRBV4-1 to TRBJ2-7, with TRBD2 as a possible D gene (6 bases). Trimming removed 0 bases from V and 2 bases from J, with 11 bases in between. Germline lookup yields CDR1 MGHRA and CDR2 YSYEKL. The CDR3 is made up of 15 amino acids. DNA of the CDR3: TGCGCCAGCAGCCAAGATCGGGGGTACGCCTACGAGCAGTACTTC. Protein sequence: CASSQDRGYAYEQYF.

This CDR3 reads CASSQAMGGEQYF. Written as DNA, the CDR3 is TGCGCCAGCAGCCAAGCCATGGGGGGCGAGCAGTACTTC. This chain uses TRBV4-1 with TRBJ2-7; TRBD2 might be the D (6 bases). V was shortened by 1 base and J by 6 bases, with 10 bases between the two germline ends. This CDR3 region has 13 residues. Per the germline V gene, CDR1 is MGHRA and CDR2 is YSYEKL.

Written as DNA, the CDR3 is TGTGCCAGCAGCGCAGGATGGGCGGGGCTAAACACAGATACGCAGTATTTT. It specifies CASSAGWAGLNTDTQYF. V is TRBV7-9 and J is TRBJ2-3; D possibly corresponds to TRBD2 (6 bases). Germline loops: CDR1 SEHNR, CDR2 FQNEAQ (reference sequence). This CDR3 contains 17 residues. Deletions cut 5 bases from V and 2 bases from J, with 20 bases between.

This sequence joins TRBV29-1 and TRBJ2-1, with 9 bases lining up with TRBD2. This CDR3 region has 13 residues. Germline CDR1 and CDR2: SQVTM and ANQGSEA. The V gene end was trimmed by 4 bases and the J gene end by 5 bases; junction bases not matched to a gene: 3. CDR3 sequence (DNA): TGCAGCGTTGTTCTAGCGGGGCACAATGAGCAGTTCTTC. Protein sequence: CSVVLAGHNEQFF.

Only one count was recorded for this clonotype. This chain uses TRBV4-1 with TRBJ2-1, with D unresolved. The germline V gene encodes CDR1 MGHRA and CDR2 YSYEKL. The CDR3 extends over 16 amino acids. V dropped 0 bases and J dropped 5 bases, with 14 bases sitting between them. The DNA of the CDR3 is TGCGCCAGCAGCCAAGAGGTGGCGGAGTTCCACAATGAGCAGTTCTTC. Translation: CASSQEVAEFHNEQFF.

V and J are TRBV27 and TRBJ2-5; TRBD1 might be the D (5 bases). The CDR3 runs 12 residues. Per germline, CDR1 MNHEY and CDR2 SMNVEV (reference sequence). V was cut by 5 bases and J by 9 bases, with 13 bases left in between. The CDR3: CASSAGRAAQYF. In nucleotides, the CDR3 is TGTGCCAGCAGTGCAGGGCGTGCGGCCCAGTACTTC.

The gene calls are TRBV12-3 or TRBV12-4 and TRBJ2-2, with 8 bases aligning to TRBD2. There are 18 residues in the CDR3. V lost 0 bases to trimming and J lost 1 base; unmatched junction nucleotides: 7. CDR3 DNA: TGTGCCAGCAGTTTAGCGCAGCGGGGACTAGTGAACACCGGGGAGCTGTTTTTT. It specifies CASSLAQRGLVNTGELFF.

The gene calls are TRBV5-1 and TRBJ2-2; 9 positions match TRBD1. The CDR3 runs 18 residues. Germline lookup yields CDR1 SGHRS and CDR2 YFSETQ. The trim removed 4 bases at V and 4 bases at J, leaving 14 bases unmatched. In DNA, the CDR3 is TGCGCCAGCAGCCCTCGACAGGGGGTTCATCGGGGCACCGGGGAGCTGTTTTTT. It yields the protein CASSPRQGVHRGTGELFF.

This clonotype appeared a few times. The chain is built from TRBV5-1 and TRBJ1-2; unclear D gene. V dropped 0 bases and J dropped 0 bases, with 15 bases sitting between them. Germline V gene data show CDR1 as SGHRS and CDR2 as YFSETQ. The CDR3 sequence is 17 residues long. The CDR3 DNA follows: TGCGCCAGCAGCTTGGCTGGCACCAAACAATCTAACTATGGCTACACCTTC. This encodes CASSLAGTKQSNYGYTF.

The CDR3 region is CASSLGRGMNTEAFF. The DNA of the CDR3 is TGTGCCAGCAGTTTGGGCAGGGGTATGAACACTGAAGCTTTCTTT. The chain uses TRBV12-3 or TRBV12-4 and TRBJ1-1, with D tentatively TRBD1 (6 bases). The CDR3 totals 15 residues. The germline V and J ends were trimmed by 3 bases and 0 bases, with 11 bases remaining between them.

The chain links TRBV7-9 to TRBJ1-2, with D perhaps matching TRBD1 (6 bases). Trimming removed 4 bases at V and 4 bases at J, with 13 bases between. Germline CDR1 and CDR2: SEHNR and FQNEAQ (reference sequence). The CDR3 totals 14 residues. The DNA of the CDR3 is TGTGCCAGCAGCTCCCTGGACAGAGCCTATGGCTACACCTTC. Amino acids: CASSSLDRAYGYTF.

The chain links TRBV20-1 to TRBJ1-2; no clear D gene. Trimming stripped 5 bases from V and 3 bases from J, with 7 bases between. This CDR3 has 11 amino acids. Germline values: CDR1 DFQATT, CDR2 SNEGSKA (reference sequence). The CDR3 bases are TGCAGTGCTCACCAGGACTATGGCTACACCTTC. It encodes CSAHQDYGYTF.

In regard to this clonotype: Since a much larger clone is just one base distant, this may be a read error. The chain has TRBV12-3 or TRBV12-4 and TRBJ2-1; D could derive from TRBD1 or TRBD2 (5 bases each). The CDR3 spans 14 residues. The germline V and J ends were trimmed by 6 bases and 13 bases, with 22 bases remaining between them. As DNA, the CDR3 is TGTGCCAGCAGACCCACCGGGACCCAAGAGACCCAGTTCTTC. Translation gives CASRPTGTQETQFF.

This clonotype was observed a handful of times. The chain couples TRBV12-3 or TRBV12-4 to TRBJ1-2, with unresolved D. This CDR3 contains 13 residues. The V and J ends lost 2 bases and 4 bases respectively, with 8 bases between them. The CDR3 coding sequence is TGTGCCAGCAGTTTATGGGAGGGCTATGGCTACACCTTC. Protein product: CASSLWEGYGYTF.

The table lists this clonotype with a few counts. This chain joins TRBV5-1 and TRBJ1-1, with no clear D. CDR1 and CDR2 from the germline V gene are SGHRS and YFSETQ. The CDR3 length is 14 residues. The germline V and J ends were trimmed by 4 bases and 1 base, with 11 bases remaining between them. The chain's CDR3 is CASSAQEWNTEAFF. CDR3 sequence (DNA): TGCGCCAGCAGCGCGCAGGAGTGGAACACTGAAGCTTTCTTT.

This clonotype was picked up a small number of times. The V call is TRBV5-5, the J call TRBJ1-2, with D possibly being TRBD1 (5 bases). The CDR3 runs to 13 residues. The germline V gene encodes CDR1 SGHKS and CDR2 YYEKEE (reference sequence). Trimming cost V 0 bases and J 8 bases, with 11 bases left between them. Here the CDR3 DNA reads TGTGCCAGCAGCTTGGGGGCAGGGATAGGCTACACCTTC. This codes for CASSLGAGIGYTF. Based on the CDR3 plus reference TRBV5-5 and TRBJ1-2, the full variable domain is DAGVTQSPTHLIKTRGQQVTLRCSPISGHKSVSWYQQVLGQGPQFIFQYYEKEERGRGNFPDRFSARQFPNYSSELNVNALLLGDSALYLCASSLGAGIGYTFGSGTRLTVV.

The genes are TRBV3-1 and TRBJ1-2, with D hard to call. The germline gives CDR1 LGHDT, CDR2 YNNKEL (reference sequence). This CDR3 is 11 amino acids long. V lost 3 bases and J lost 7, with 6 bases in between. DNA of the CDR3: TGTGCCAGCAGCCAGTCGAGTGGCTACACCTTC. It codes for CASSQSSGYTF.

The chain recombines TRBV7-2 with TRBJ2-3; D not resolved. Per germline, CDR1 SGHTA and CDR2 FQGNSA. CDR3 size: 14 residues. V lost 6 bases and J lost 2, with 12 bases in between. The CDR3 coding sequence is TGTGCCAGCAGGCCCCGCAGGTCCACAGATACGCAGTATTTT. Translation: CASRPRRSTDTQYF.

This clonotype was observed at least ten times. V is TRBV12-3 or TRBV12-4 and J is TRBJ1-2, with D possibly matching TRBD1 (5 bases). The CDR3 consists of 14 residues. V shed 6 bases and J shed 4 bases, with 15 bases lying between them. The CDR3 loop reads CASSLAGQGYGYTF. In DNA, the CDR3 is TGTGCCAGCAGCTTGGCAGGGCAAGGCTATGGCTACACCTTC.

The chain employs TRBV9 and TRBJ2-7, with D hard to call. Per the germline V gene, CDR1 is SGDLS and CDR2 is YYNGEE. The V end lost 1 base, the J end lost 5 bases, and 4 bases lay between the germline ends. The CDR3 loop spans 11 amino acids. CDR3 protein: CASSVSDEQYF. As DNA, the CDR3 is TGTGCCAGCAGCGTATCGGACGAGCAGTACTTC.

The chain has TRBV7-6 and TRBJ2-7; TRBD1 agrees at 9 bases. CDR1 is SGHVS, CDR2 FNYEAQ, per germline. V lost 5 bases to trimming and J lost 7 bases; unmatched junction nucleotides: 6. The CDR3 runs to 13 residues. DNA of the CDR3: TGTGCCAGCAGCAGAGGGACAGGGTGGGAGCAGTACTTC. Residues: CASSRGTGWEQYF.

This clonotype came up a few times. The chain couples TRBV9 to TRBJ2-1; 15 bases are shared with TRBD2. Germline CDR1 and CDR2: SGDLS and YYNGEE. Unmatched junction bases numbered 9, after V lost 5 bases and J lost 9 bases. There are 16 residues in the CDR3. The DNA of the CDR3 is TGTGCCAGCAGTGAACGGACTAGCGGGGGGGCAGGTGAGCAGTTCTTC. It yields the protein CASSERTSGGAGEQFF. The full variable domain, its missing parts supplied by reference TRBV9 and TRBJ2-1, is DSGVTQTPKHLITATGQRVTLRCSPRSGDLSVYWYQQSLDQGLQFLIQYYNGEERAKGNILERFSAQQFPDLHSELNLSSLELGDSALYFCASSERTSGGAGEQFFGPGTRLTVL.

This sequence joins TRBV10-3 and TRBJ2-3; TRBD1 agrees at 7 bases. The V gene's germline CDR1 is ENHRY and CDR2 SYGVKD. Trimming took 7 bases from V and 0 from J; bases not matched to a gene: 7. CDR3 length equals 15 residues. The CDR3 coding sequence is TGTGCCATCATGGGGACAGTGTTTAGCACAGATACGCAGTATTTT. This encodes CAIMGTVFSTDTQYF.

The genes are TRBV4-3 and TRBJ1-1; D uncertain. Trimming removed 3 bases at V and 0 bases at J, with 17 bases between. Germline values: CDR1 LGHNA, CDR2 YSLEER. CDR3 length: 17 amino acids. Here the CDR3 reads CASSHRTFRRLNTEAFF. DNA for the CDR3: TGCGCCAGCAGCCATAGGACGTTTCGGCGCTTGAACACTGAAGCTTTCTTT.

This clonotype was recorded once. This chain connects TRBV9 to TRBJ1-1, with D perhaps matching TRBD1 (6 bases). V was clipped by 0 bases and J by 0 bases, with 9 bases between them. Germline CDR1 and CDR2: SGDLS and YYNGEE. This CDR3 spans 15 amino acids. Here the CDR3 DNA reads TGTGCCAGCAGCGTAGGTTGGGGGCTGAACACTGAAGCTTTCTTT. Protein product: CASSVGWGLNTEAFF.

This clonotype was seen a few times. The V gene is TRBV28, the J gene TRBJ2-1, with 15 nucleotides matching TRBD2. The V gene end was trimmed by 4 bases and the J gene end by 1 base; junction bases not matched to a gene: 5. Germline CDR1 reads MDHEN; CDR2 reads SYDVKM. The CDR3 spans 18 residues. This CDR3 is CASSSPGLAGGSYNEQFF. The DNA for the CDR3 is TGTGCCAGCAGTTCCCCGGGACTAGCGGGGGGATCCTACAATGAGCAGTTCTTC.

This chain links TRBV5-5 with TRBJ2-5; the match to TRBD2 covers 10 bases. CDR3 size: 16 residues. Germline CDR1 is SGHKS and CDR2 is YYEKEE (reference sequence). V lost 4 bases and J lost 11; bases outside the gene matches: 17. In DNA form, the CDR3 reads TGTGCCAGCAGCACCCAGCGGGGGGGCCGACGGAATGAGCAGTACTTC. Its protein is CASSTQRGGRRNEQYF.

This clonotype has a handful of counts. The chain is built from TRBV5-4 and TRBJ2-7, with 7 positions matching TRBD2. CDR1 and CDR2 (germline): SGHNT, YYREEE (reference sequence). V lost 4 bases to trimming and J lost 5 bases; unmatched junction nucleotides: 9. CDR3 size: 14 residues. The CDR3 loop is CASSPGGPPHEQYF. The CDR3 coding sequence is TGTGCCAGCAGCCCGGGAGGTCCCCCCCACGAGCAGTACTTC.

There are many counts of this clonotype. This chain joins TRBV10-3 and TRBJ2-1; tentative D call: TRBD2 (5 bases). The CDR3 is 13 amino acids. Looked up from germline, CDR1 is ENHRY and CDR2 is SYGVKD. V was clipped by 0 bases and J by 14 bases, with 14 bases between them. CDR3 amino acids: CAISESQKLDEFF. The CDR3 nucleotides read TGTGCCATCAGTGAGTCCCAAAAACTAGACGAGTTCTTC.

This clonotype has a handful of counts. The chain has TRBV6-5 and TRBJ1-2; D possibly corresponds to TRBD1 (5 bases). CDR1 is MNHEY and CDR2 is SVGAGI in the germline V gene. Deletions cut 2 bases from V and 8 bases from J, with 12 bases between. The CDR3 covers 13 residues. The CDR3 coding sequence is TGTGCCAGCAGTTACCGCAGTAGGGACGGCTACACCTTC. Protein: CASSYRSRDGYTF.